Listed below are T cell receptor beta chains from one sample, sequenced in a study of T cells in Graves' hyperthyroidism and ophthalmopathy. TCRdb processed the multiplex PCR reads anew with MiXCR; each CDR3 protein has one entry. The table has more than 500,000 distinct CDR3 sequences, about half seen once. The source material was peripheral blood or thyroid tissue (not recorded which). Every receptor here comes from an adult woman with Graves' disease, either hyperthyroidism or ophthalmopathy (not recorded which). CDR3s include the opening cysteine and the closing phenylalanine or tryptophan. D genes are given only for firm matches. Clone size appears in some rows only: once, few, many, or a class for an expanded clone.

j_call | clone_size | v_call | d_call | cdr3_aa | cdr3_nt
TRBJ2-2 | - | TRBV10-2 | TRBD1 | CAIGQGAVGELFF | TGCGCCATCGGACAGGGGGCGGTCGGGGAGCTGTTTTTT
TRBJ1-1 | many | TRBV4-1 | - | CASSLLGKAVNTEAFF | TGCGCCAGCAGCCTCTTAGGGAAAGCCGTGAACACTGAAGCTTTCTTT
TRBJ2-7 | - | TRBV10-3 | - | CAISEPGEQYF | TGTGCCATCAGTGAGCCGGGCGAGCAGTACTTC
TRBJ1-1 | few | TRBV7-2 | - | CASSLARTASEAFF | TGTGCCAGCAGCTTAGCCCGGACAGCATCCGAAGCTTTCTTT
TRBJ1-3 | - | TRBV7-3 | TRBD1 | CASSLSPQGLNTIYF | TGTGCCAGCAGCTTAAGCCCACAGGGGCTGAACACCATATATTTT
TRBJ1-4 | - | TRBV25-1 | TRBD1 | CASRETGYEKLFF | TGTGCCAGCAGGGAGACAGGGTATGAAAAACTGTTTTTT
TRBJ1-6 | - | TRBV20-1 | - | CSAGGSFSPLHF | TGCAGTGCTGGGGGGTCTTTCTCACCCCTCCACTTT
TRBJ2-7 | - | TRBV2 | - | CASSGRITYEQYF | TGTGCCAGCAGTGGGAGAATAACCTACGAGCAGTACTTC
TRBJ2-6 | once | TRBV24-1 | - | CAIQGFGANVLTF | TGTGCCATCCAGGGCTTTGGGGCCAACGTCCTGACTTTC
TRBJ1-1 | many | TRBV2 | - | CASSEEGNTEAFF | TGTGCCAGCAGTGAAGAAGGGAACACTGAAGCTTTCTTT
TRBJ1-5 | many | TRBV12-3/TRBV12-4 | - | CASSRREARGPQHF | TGTGCCAGCAGCCGACGGGAGGCCCGAGGGCCCCAGCATTTT
TRBJ2-7 | - | TRBV27 | TRBD2 | CASSLRGTSGSGEQYF | TGTGCCAGCAGTTTACGCGGGACTAGCGGGAGTGGCGAGCAGTACTTC
TRBJ2-2 | - | TRBV24-1 | - | CATSDPNRDMKTGELFF | TGTGCCACCAGTGATCCTAACAGGGATATGAAGACCGGGGAGCTGTTTTTT
TRBJ2-2 | many | TRBV5-1 | - | CASSLVIGTTGELFF | TGCGCCAGCAGCTTGGTGATCGGTACCACCGGGGAGCTGTTTTTT
TRBJ1-1 | - | TRBV5-6 | TRBD1 | CASSPPGTGGRALTEAFF | TGTGCCAGCAGCCCCCCGGGGACAGGGGGTCGGGCCCTCACTGAAGCTTTCTTT
TRBJ1-4 | - | TRBV10-2 | - | CVSRRPNEKLFF | TGCGTCAGTCGCCGTCCCAATGAAAAACTGTTTTTT